The count of the clone carrying this TCR beta chain is one. Germline V lookup: CDR1 LNHDA, CDR2 SQIVND (reference sequence). V shed 3 bases and J shed 0 bases, with 15 bases lying between them. The CDR3 totals 16 residues. Recruits, aged about 18 to 100 years, lived in 24 US areas. Membership in each cohort depended on participant-reported clinical history. The source of the sample is a study of blood T cell repertoires in COVID-19. Study details: Collection of acute and convalescent COVID-19 samples took place in the United States, Italy and Spain. The cDNA or gDNA used as material had been derived from T cells, B-cell-depleted T cells, or PBMCs.

TCRdb's table, derived via immunoSEQ multiplex PCR, lists solely in-frame clones and lacks some. The sample holds about 220,000 clones, just over 85% seen once. This rearrangement joins TRBV19 to TRBJ2-7; possibly TRBD2 for D (5 bases). This TCR was recovered from a woman aged 50 to 60 with acute COVID-19. Source material: PBMCs or T cells enriched from blood (not recorded which). In DNA form, the CDR3 reads TGTGCCAGTAGTATCGGGATGAGCGGTAGCTCCTACGAGCAGTACTTC. Translation gives CASSIGMSGSSYEQYF.